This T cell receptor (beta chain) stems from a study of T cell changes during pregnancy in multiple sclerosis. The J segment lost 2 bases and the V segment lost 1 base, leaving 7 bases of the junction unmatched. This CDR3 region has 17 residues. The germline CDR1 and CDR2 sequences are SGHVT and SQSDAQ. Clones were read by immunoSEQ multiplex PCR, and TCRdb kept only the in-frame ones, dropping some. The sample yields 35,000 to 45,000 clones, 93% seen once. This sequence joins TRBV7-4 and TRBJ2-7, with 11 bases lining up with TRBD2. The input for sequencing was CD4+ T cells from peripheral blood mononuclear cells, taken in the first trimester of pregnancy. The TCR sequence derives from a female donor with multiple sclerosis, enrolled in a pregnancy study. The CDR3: CASSLGRLAGRTYEQYF. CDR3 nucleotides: TGTGCCAGCAGCTTAGGCAGACTAGCGGGGCGTACCTACGAGCAGTACTTC.